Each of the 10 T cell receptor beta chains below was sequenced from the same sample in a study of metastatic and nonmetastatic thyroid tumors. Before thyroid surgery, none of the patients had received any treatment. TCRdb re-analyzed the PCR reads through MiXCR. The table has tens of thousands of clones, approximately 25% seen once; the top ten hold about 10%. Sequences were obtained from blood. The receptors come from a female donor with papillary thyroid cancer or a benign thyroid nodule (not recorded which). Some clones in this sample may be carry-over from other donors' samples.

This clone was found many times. CDR3 loop: CATSRDPGSYEQYF. DNA for the CDR3: TGTGCCACCAGCAGAGATCCGGGATCCTACGAGCAGTACTTC. J is TRBJ2-7 and V is TRBV15; D might be TRBD2 (5 bases). V was trimmed by 0 bases and J by 1 base, leaving 7 bases between them. Looked up from germline, CDR1 is LNHNV and CDR2 is YYDKDF (reference sequence). The CDR3 covers 14 residues.

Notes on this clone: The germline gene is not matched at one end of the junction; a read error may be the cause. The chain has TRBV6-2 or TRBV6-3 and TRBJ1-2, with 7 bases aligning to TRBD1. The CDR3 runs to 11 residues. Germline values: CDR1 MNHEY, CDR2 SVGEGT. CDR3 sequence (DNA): TGTGCAAGCAACTCAGGGGGAGGCTACACCTTC. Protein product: CASNSGGGYTF.

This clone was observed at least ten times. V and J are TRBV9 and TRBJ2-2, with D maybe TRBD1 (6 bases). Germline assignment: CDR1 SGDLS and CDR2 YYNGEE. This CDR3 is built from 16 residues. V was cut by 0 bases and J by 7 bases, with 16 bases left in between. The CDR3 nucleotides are TGTGCCAGCAGCGTAGGTTCTGGGGGCGCGGGCGGGGAGCTGTTTTTT. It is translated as CASSVGSGGAGGELFF.

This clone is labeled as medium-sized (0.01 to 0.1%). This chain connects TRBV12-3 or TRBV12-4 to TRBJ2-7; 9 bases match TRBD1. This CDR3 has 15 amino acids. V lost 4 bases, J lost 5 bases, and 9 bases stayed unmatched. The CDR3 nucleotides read TGTGCCAGCAGTTATTCTTGGGACAGGGCCAACGAGCAGTACTTC. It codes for CASSYSWDRANEQYF.

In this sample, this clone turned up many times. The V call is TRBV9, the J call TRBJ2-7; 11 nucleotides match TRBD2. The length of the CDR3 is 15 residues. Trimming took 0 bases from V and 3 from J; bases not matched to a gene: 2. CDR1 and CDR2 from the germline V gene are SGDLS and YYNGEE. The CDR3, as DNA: TGTGCCAGCAGCGTAGCGGGGACTAGCGGCTACGAGCAGTACTTC. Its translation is CASSVAGTSGYEQYF.

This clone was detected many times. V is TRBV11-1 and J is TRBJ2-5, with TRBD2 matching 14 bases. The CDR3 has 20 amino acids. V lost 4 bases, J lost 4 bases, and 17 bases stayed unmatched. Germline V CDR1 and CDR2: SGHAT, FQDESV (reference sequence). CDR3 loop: CASSSFGSGLAGAMGETQYF. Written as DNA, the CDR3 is TGTGCCAGCAGCTCCTTTGGGTCGGGACTAGCGGGGGCTATGGGAGAGACCCAGTACTTC.

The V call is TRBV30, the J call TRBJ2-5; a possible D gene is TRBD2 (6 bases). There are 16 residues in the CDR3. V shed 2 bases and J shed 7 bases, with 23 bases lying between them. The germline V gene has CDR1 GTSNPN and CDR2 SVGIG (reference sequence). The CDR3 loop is CAWSIFPGTGGGTQYF. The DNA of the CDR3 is TGTGCCTGGAGTATCTTCCCCGGGACTGGCGGCGGGACCCAGTACTTC.

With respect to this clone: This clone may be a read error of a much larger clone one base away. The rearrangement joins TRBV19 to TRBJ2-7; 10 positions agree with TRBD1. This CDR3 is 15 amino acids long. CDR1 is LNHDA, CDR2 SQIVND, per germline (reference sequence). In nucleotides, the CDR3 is TGTGCCAGTGGTATTATGGGACAGGGGTCCCACGAGCAGTACTTC. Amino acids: CASGIMGQGSHEQYF.

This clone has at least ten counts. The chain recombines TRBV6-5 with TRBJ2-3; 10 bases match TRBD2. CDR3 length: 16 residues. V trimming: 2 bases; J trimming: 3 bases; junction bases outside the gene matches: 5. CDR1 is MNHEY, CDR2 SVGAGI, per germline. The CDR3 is CASSYPSGRGTDTQYF. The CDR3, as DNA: TGTGCCAGCAGTTACCCAAGCGGGAGGGGAACAGATACGCAGTATTTT.

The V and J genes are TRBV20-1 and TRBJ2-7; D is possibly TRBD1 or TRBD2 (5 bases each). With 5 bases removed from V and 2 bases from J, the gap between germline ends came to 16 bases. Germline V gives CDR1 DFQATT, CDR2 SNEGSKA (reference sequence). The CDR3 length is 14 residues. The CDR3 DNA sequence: TGCAGTGCTCCATCGGGACGCCTCGCCTACGAGCAGTACTTC. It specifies CSAPSGRLAYEQYF.